This T cell receptor (beta chain) was profiled in a study of T cell changes during pregnancy in multiple sclerosis. Profiled with immunoSEQ multiplex PCR; TCRdb holds only in-frame clones, not every one. Counted here are about 38,000 clones, roughly 91% occurring once; the ten biggest clones make up under 0.45%. The CDR3 is 13 amino acids. Per the germline V gene, CDR1 is SNHLY and CDR2 is FYNNEI. V was clipped by 8 bases and J by 1 base, with 10 bases between them. The chain carries TRBV2 and TRBJ2-3; D call uncertain. The sample here was CD4+ T cells from peripheral blood mononuclear cells, taken after pregnancy. The sequence was obtained from a female donor in good health, enrolled as a control in a pregnancy study. DNA for the CDR3: TGTGCCAGCCTCAGTGCGGGCACAGATACGCAGTATTTT. This encodes CASLSAGTDTQYF.